This TCR beta chain was sequenced in a study of blood T cell repertoires in COVID-19. At the level of the study: The United States, Italy and Spain provided the acute and convalescent COVID-19 samples. T cells, B-cell-depleted T cells, or PBMCs provided the cDNA or gDNA that served as material.

Trimming shortened V by 0 bases and J by 7 bases, and 15 bases separated the two germline ends. The length of the CDR3 is 16 residues. Germline values: CDR1 MNHNY, CDR2 SVGAGI (reference sequence). This table comes from immunoSEQ multiplex PCR, and its TCRdb copy is limited to in-frame clones, with some not included. The sample carries about 150,000 clones, around 84% recorded once. This clone occurred a few times. The TCR was taken from a woman aged 50 to 60 in a cohort sampled during active or convalescent COVID-19. Sequencing was done on a sample of peripheral blood. This chain connects TRBV6-6 to TRBJ2-2, with a weak D call TRBD1 (6 bases). CDR3 sequence reads: CASSYSPAGVGGELFF. The CDR3 nucleotides are TGTGCCAGCAGTTACTCCCCGGCAGGGGTGGGCGGGGAGCTGTTTTTT.